Below, 14 T cell receptor beta chains from the same sample are listed, as sequenced in a study of T cell repertoires in cytomegalovirus infection. One entry per CDR3 protein, called by TCRdb with MiXCR from the reads. The sample comprises just over 450,000 distinct CDR3 sequences, more than 40% of which are singletons, and about two fifths rests with the top ten. Their specific antigens are unknown. Specimen: cultured PBMCs, collected from culture after CMV antigen stimulation. The receptors originated from a human donor in good health (CMV status not recorded). Some clones in this sample may be carry-over from other donors' samples.

This chain uses TRBV27 with TRBJ2-2, with 8 bases that match TRBD2. V lost 7 bases and J lost 4; bases outside the gene matches: 14. CDR3 size: 17 residues. The germline V gene encodes CDR1 MNHEY and CDR2 SMNVEV (reference sequence). In DNA form, the CDR3 reads TGTGCCAGCACTCGGCGGGGGCTAGCGGGTCGCACCGGGGAGCTGTTTTTT. Protein sequence: CASTRRGLAGRTGELFF.

In regard to this clonotype: This could be a read error, since a much larger clone is one nucleotide away. The CDR3 coding sequence is TGTGCCAGCAGCTTAACCCCGAATCAGCCCCAGCATTTT. As protein: CASSLTPNQPQHF. J is TRBJ1-5 and V is TRBV7-2; no reliable D call. The germline V gene encodes CDR1 SGHTA and CDR2 FQGNSA. V was clipped by 2 bases and J by 4 bases, with 6 bases between them. There are 13 residues in the CDR3.

This clonotype was seen more than once but under ten times. V usage is TRBV20-1 and J usage is TRBJ2-3; 8 bases match TRBD2. V lost 2 bases, J lost 2 bases, and 3 bases stayed unmatched. The CDR3 length is 14 residues. The germline CDR1 and CDR2 sequences are DFQATT and SNEGSKA (reference sequence). The CDR3 bases are TGCAGTGCTAGACAACTAGCGGTCACAGATACGCAGTATTTT. Translated, it gives CSARQLAVTDTQYF.

In this sample, this clonotype turned up a few times. This chain joins TRBV7-2 and TRBJ2-7; 12 bases align to TRBD2. Germline assignment: CDR1 SGHTA and CDR2 FQGNSA. The CDR3 runs to 16 residues. V shed 5 bases and J 5 bases; nucleotides not matched to a gene: 10. DNA for the CDR3: TGTGCCAGCAGCCCGAAAACGGGACTAGCGGGCAACGAGCAGTACTTC. This codes for CASSPKTGLAGNEQYF.

The chain couples TRBV10-1 to TRBJ2-7; the match to TRBD1 covers 8 bases. V dropped 4 bases and J dropped 6; count of bases not matched to a gene: 14. CDR1 WNHNN and CDR2 SYGVQD come from the germline V gene (reference sequence). This CDR3 is built from 16 residues. The CDR3 DNA follows: TGCGCCAGCAGTGGACATACAGGGGGACCCGTACGCGAGCAGTACTTC. Protein sequence: CASSGHTGGPVREQYF.

V is TRBV6-2 or TRBV6-3 and J is TRBJ2-7; possibly TRBD1 for D (6 bases). V shed 6 bases and J shed 2 bases, with 17 bases lying between them. This CDR3 is built from 15 residues. From germline, CDR1 is MNHEY and CDR2 SVGEGT. DNA of the CDR3: TGTGCCAGCAGCGATAGGGGGAAGAGGACCTACGAGCAGTACTTC. It is translated as CASSDRGKRTYEQYF.

The chain carries TRBV9 and TRBJ2-3; 12 bases are a match to TRBD2. Trimming removed 0 bases from V and 4 bases from J; junction bases left unmatched: 9. Germline lookup yields CDR1 SGDLS and CDR2 YYNGEE. This CDR3 region has 18 residues. CDR3 sequence (DNA): TGTGCCAGCAGCGTAGAGCCTAGCGGGGGGGCCTACCCAGATACGCAGTATTTT. Protein: CASSVEPSGGAYPDTQYF.

This clonotype was seen only a few times. J is TRBJ2-7 and V is TRBV19; TRBD2 agrees at 8 bases. Trimming took 6 bases from V and 2 from J; bases not matched to a gene: 6. Germline CDR1 reads LNHDA; CDR2 reads SQIVND (reference sequence). The CDR3 has 14 residues. CDR3 bases: TGTGCCAGTAGGAAGAGCGGGAGCACCTACGAGCAGTACTTC. Its protein is CASRKSGSTYEQYF.

This clonotype was detected only a few times. The rearrangement links TRBV7-2 to TRBJ2-7, with D perhaps TRBD1 (6 bases). V lost 8 bases and J lost 2, with 10 bases in between. The germline CDR1 and CDR2 sequences are SGHTA and FQGNSA. The CDR3 totals 12 residues. CDR3 sequence reads: CASGGYTYEQYF. The CDR3, as DNA: TGTGCCAGCGGGGGCTATACCTACGAGCAGTACTTC.

The rearrangement uses TRBV7-9 and TRBJ1-3; 7 bases line up with TRBD1. The germline CDR1 and CDR2 sequences are SEHNR and FQNEAQ (reference sequence). This CDR3 contains 16 residues. J lost 3 bases, V lost 2 bases, and 7 bases had no gene match. In DNA form, the CDR3 reads TGTGCCAGCAGCTTACCCGCCACAGGGGTTGGAAACACCATATATTTT. Residues: CASSLPATGVGNTIYF. Filled out from reference TRBV7-9 and TRBJ1-3, the complete variable domain reads DTGVSQNPRHKITKRGQNVTFRCDPISEHNRLYWYRQTLGQGPEFLTYFQNEAQLEKSRLLSDRFSAERPKGSFSTLEIQRTEQGDSAMYLCASSLPATGVGNTIYFGEGSWLTVV.

This rearrangement joins TRBV20-1 to TRBJ2-4; D is unclear. The V end was cut by 0 bases, the J end by 0 bases, with 12 bases between. CDR3 length: 16 amino acids. Germline V gives CDR1 DFQATT, CDR2 SNEGSKA (reference sequence). The CDR3 nucleotides are TGCAGTGCTAGAGATCCGAAGACACCAGCCAAAAACATTCAGTACTTC. Protein sequence: CSARDPKTPAKNIQYF.

A single count supports this clonotype. The chain uses TRBV20-1 and TRBJ1-6, with D perhaps matching TRBD1 (5 bases). V was cut by 0 bases and J by 7 bases, with 13 bases left in between. This CDR3 spans 15 amino acids. Per the germline V gene, CDR1 is DFQATT and CDR2 is SNEGSKA (reference sequence). DNA of the CDR3: TGCAGTGCTAGAGAGCCCGGGGCTGGCAATTCACCCCTCCACTTT. This gives the protein CSAREPGAGNSPLHF.

The rearrangement uses TRBV5-1 and TRBJ2-7, with 10 bases identical to TRBD1. The CDR3 sequence is 19 residues long. Per the germline V gene, CDR1 is SGHRS and CDR2 is YFSETQ. V lost 0 bases, J lost 3 bases, and 15 bases stayed unmatched. The DNA for the CDR3 is TGCGCCAGCAGCTTGGAAAGTCAGAGGTGGGGACAGGGGCACTACGAGCAGTACTTC. Its translation: CASSLESQRWGQGHYEQYF.

This clonotype showed up just a few times. The chain links TRBV7-9 to TRBJ2-5; D perhaps matches TRBD2 (6 bases). The V and J ends lost 5 bases and 5 bases respectively, with 9 bases between them. CDR1 SEHNR and CDR2 FQNEAQ come from the germline V gene (reference sequence). This CDR3 spans 12 amino acids. CDR3 nucleotides: TGTGCCAGCAGCGGGAGGTGGGAGACCCAGTACTTC. Protein: CASSGRWETQYF.